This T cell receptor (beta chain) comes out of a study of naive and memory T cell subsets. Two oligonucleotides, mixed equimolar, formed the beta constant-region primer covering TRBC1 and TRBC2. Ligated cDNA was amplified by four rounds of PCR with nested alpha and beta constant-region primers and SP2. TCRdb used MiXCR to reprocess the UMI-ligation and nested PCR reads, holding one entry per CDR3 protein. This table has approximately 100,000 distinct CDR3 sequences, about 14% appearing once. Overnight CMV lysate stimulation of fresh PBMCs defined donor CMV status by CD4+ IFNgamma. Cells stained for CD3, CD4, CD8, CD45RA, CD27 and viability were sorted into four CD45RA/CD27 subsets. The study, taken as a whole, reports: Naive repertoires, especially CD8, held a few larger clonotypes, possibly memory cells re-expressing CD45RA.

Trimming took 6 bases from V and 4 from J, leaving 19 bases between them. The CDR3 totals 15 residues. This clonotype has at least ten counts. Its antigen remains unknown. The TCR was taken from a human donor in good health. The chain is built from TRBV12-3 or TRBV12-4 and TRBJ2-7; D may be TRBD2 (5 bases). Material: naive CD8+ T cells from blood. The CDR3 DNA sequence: TGTGCCAGCAGCAGTTGGCTAGCAGACCCTTACGAGCAGTACTTC. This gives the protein CASSSWLADPYEQYF.